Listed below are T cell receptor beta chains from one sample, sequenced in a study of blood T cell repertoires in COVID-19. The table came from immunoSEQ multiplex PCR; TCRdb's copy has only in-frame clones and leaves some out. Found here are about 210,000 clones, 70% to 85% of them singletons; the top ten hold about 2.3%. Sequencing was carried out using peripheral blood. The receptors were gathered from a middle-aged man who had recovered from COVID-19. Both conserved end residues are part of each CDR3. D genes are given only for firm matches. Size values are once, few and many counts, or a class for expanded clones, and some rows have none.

CASSRAGQMNTEAFF	TGTGCCAGTAGTAGGGCTGGACAGATGAACACTGAAGCTTTCTTT	.	TRBV19	TRBJ1-1	.
CASSPPTVGPAYGYTF	TGTGCCAGCTCACCACCGACAGTGGGGCCTGCCTATGGCTACACCTTC	.	TRBV18	TRBJ1-2	.
CASSFQGSAWNEQFF	TGTGCCAGCAGTTTTCAGGGGTCGGCATGGAATGAGCAGTTCTTC	.	TRBV27	TRBJ2-1	.
CASSGWAHTDTQYF	TGTGCCAGCAGTGGGTGGGCTCACACAGATACGCAGTATTTT	.	TRBV2	TRBJ2-3	.
CASGRRPGLAGDHTYEQYF	TGTGCTAGTGGGCGACGTCCGGGACTAGCGGGGGACCATACCTACGAGCAGTACTTC	.	TRBV12-5	TRBJ2-7	TRBD2
CASSVSGGTDTQYF	TGTGCCAGTAGTGTTAGCGGGGGCACAGATACGCAGTATTTT	.	TRBV19	TRBJ2-3	TRBD2
CASSLGKQNIQYF	TGCGCCAGCAGCTTGGGAAAGCAAAACATTCAGTACTTC	.	TRBV5-1	TRBJ2-4	.
CASSSQGSGNTIYF	TGTGCCAGCAGCTCCCAGGGGTCTGGAAACACCATATATTTT	.	TRBV7-2	TRBJ1-3	.
CASSLDSGANQPQHF	TGTGCCAGCAGCTTAGATTCGGGTGCCAATCAGCCCCAGCATTTT	.	TRBV11-2	TRBJ1-5	.
CASSGRRRTISYEQYF	TGTGCCAGCAGCGGGCGACGGCGAACCATCTCCTACGAGCAGTACTTC	.	TRBV5-6	TRBJ2-7	.
CASSAPGLGNTEAFF	TGTGCCAGTAGTGCACCCGGACTCGGGAACACTGAAGCTTTCTTT	few	TRBV19	TRBJ1-1	.
CASSPSTGSLKAFF	TGTGCCAGCTCACCAAGTACAGGGTCCTTGAAGGCTTTCTTT	.	TRBV18	TRBJ1-1	.
CASSFRMTGTEETQYF	TGTGCCAGCAGTTTCAGAATGACAGGGACAGAAGAGACCCAGTACTTC	.	TRBV13	TRBJ2-5	TRBD1
CASSSVTYEQYF	TGTGCCAGCAGCTCAGTTACCTACGAGCAGTACTTC	.	TRBV7-9	TRBJ2-7	.
CASSPRPPGDEQYF	TGTGCCAGCTCACCACGACCGCCGGGGGACGAGCAGTACTTC	.	TRBV18	TRBJ2-7	.
CASSLGSGFQETQYF	TGTGCCAGCAGCTTAGGTTCGGGTTTCCAAGAGACCCAGTACTTC	.	TRBV7-2	TRBJ2-5	.
CASSPQTGRLNYGYTF	TGTGCCAGCAGCCCCCAGACAGGGCGGCTCAACTATGGCTACACCTTC	.	TRBV5-5	TRBJ1-2	TRBD1
CASSYKTGAPNYGYTF	TGTGCCAGCAGCTACAAAACAGGGGCCCCTAACTATGGCTACACCTTC	.	TRBV7-2	TRBJ1-2	TRBD1
CASSQDLDSRNTIYF	TGCGCCAGCAGCCAAGATCTGGACAGCCGAAACACCATATATTTT	.	TRBV4-1	TRBJ1-3	.
CASSPEGAYGYTF	TGTGCCAGCTCACCAGAGGGGGCTTATGGCTACACCTTC	.	TRBV18	TRBJ1-2	TRBD1
CASSFGLAGYEQYF	TGTGCCAGCAGCTTCGGGCTAGCGGGCTACGAGCAGTACTTC	.	TRBV11-2	TRBJ2-7	TRBD2
CASTGGQHTEAFF	TGTGCCAGCACCGGGGGACAGCACACTGAAGCTTTCTTT	.	TRBV27	TRBJ1-1	TRBD1
CASSLWTSGAYGEQFF	TGTGCCAGCAGCTTATGGACTAGCGGGGCTTACGGTGAGCAGTTCTTC	.	TRBV7-2	TRBJ2-1	TRBD2
CASSRQGVTDTQYF	TGTGCCAGCAGTCGACAGGGGGTCACAGATACGCAGTATTTT	.	TRBV6-5	TRBJ2-3	TRBD1
CASSETDRATEAFF	TGTGCCAGCAGTGAGACGGACAGGGCCACTGAAGCTTTCTTT	.	TRBV6-1	TRBJ1-1	TRBD1
CASSLARDSGTDTQYF	TGTGCCAGCAGCTTAGCGCGGGACTCGGGTACAGATACGCAGTATTTT	.	TRBV7-9	TRBJ2-3	.
CASSDPGTGKDEQYF	TGCGCCAGCAGTGATCCCGGGACAGGAAAAGACGAGCAGTACTTC	.	TRBV10-1	TRBJ2-7	TRBD1
CASISRTWEDNEQFF	TGTGCCAGCATCTCTAGAACCTGGGAGGACAATGAGCAGTTCTTC	.	TRBV7-9	TRBJ2-1	.
CASRAETGAGTGELFF	TGTGCCAGCAGGGCCGAGACAGGGGCGGGCACCGGGGAGCTGTTTTTT	.	TRBV2	TRBJ2-2	TRBD1
CASSFSGFNEQFF	TGTGCCAGCAGTTTTTCGGGGTTTAATGAGCAGTTCTTC	.	TRBV27	TRBJ2-1	.
CAWSKGLQETQYF	TGTGCCTGGAGTAAGGGACTTCAAGAGACCCAGTACTTC	few	TRBV30	TRBJ2-5	.
CAWTLGGVWDSPLHF	TGTGCCTGGACCCTCGGGGGAGTTTGGGATTCACCCCTCCACTTT	once	TRBV30	TRBJ1-6	.
CSASSFSASSYNEQFF	TGCAGTGCTAGTAGTTTCAGCGCGAGCTCCTACAATGAGCAGTTCTTC	.	TRBV20-1	TRBJ2-1	.
CASSGDSGDEQFF	TGTGCCAGCAGTGGGGACTCCGGAGATGAGCAGTTCTTC	.	TRBV2	TRBJ2-1	.
CASRGQGPGEQYF	TGTGCCAGCAGGGGACAGGGTCCTGGCGAGCAGTACTTC	many	TRBV6-5	TRBJ2-7	TRBD1
CASSPAGQGKETQYF	TGCGCCAGCAGCCCCGCGGGACAGGGGAAAGAGACCCAGTACTTC	.	TRBV4-1	TRBJ2-5	TRBD1
CASSPRGGEINEKLFF	TGTGCCAGCAGTCCCCGGGGGGGGGAGATAAATGAAAAACTGTTTTTT	few	TRBV2	TRBJ1-4	.
CASSWGGAQVQETQYF	TGTGCCAGCAGTTGGGGAGGGGCCCAAGTCCAAGAGACCCAGTACTTC	.	TRBV6-5	TRBJ2-5	TRBD2